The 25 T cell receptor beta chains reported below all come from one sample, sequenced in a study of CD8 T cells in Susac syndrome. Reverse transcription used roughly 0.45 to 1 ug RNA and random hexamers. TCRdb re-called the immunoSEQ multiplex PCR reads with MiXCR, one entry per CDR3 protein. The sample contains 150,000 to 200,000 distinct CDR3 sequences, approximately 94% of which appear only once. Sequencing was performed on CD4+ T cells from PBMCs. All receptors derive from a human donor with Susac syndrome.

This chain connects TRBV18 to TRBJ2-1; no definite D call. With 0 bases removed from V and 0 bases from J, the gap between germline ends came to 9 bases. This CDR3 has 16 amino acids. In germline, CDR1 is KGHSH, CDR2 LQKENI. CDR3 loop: CASSPPRVSSYNEQFF. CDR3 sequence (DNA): TGTGCCAGCTCACCACCTCGCGTTAGCTCCTACAATGAGCAGTTCTTC.

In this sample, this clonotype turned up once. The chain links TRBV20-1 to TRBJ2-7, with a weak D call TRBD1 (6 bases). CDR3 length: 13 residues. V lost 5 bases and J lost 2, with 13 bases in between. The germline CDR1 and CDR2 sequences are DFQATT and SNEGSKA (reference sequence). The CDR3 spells CSAQGQQTYEQYF. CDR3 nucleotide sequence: TGCAGTGCTCAAGGACAGCAAACCTACGAGCAGTACTTC.

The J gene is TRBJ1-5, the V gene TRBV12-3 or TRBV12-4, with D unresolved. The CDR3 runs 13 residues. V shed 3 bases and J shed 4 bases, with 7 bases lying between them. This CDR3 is CASSFEQNQPQHF. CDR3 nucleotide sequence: TGTGCCAGCAGTTTCGAGCAAAATCAGCCCCAGCATTTT.

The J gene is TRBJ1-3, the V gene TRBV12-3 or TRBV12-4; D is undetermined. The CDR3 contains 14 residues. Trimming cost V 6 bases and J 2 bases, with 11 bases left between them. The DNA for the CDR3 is TGTGCCAGCAGCCTGGGCCGTGCTGGAAACACCATATATTTT. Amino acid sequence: CASSLGRAGNTIYF.

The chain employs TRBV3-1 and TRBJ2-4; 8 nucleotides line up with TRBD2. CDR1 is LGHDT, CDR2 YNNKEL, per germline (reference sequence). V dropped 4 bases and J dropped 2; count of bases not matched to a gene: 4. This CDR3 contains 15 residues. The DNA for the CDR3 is TGTGCCAGCAGCCGGAGCGGGAGTTCCAAAAACATTCAGTACTTC. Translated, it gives CASSRSGSSKNIQYF. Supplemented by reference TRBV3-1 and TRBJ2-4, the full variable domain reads DTAVSQTPKYLVTQMGNDKSIKCEQNLGHDTMYWYKQDSKKFLKIMFSYNNKELIINETVPNRFSPKSPDKAHLNLHINSLELGDSAVYFCASSRSGSSKNIQYFGAGTRLSVL.

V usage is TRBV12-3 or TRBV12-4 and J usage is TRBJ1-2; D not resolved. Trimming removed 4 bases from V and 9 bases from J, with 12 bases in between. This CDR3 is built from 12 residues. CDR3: CASSSVLGSYTF. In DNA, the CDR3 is TGTGCCAGCAGTTCCGTCCTGGGTAGCTACACCTTC.

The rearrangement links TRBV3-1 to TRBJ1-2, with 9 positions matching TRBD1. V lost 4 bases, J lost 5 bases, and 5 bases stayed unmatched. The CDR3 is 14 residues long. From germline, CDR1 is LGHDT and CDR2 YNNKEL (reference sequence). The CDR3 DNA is TGTGCCAGCAGCCTGCGGACAGGGGAATATGGCTACACCTTC. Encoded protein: CASSLRTGEYGYTF.

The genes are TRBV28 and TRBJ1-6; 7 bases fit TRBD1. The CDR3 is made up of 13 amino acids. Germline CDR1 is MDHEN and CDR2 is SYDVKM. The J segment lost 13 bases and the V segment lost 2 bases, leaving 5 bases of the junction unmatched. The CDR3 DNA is TGTGCCAGCAGTTTACCCAGGGACAGTCCCCTCCACTTT. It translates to CASSLPRDSPLHF.

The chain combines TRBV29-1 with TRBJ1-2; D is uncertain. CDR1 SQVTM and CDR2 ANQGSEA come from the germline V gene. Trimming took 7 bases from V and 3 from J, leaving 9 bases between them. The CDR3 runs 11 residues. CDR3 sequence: CSGGLDYGYTF. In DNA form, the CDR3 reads TGCAGCGGCGGTCTCGACTATGGCTACACCTTC.

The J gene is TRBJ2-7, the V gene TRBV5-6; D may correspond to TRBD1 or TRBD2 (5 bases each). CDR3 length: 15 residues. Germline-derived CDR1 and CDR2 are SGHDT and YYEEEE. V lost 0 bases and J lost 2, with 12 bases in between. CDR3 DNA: TGTGCCAGCAGCTTGGGGGATGGGGGACCCTACGAGCAGTACTTC. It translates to CASSLGDGGPYEQYF.

The CDR3 sequence is CAWSPGLATEAFF. The CDR3 bases are TGTGCCTGGAGTCCGGGATTGGCCACTGAAGCTTTCTTT. The gene calls are TRBV30 and TRBJ1-1; D ambiguous. The CDR3 has 13 amino acids. Germline V lookup: CDR1 GTSNPN, CDR2 SVGIG (reference sequence). Trimming left V 2 bases short and J 4 bases short, with 11 bases between.

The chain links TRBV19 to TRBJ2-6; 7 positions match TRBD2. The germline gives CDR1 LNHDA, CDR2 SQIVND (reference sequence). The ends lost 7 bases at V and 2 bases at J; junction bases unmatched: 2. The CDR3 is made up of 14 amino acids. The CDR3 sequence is CASIGGAGANVLTF. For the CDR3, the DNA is TGTGCCAGTATTGGGGGGGCTGGGGCCAACGTCCTGACTTTC.

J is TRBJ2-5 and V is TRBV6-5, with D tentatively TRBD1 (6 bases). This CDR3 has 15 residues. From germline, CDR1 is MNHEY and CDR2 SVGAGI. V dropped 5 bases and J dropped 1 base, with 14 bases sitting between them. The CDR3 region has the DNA TGTGCCAGCAGTACCACTGGACAGTCCCAAGAGACCCAGTACTTC. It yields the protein CASSTTGQSQETQYF.

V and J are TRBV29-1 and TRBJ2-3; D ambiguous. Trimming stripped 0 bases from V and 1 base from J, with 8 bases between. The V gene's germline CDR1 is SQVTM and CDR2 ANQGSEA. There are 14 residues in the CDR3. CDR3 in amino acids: CSVEDLKGTDTQYF. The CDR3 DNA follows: TGCAGCGTTGAAGATCTGAAGGGCACAGATACGCAGTATTTT.

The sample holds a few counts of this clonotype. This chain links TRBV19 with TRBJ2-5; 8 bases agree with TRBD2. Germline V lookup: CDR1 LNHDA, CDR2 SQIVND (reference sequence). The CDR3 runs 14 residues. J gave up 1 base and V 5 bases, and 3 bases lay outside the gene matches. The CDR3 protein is CASSQAGGQETQYF. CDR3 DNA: TGTGCCAGTAGTCAGGCGGGGGGCCAAGAGACCCAGTACTTC.

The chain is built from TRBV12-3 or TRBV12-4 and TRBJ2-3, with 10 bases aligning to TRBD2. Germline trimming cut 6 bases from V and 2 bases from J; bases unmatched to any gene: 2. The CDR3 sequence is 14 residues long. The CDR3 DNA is TGTGCCAGCAGGGGACTAGCGAACACAGATACGCAGTATTTT. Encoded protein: CASRGLANTDTQYF.

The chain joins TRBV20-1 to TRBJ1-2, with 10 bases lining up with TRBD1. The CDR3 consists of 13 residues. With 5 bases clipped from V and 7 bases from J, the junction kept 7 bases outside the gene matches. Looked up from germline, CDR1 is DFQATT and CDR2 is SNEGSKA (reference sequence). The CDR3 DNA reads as TGCAGTGCTGATGACAGGGGGCGCCTTGGCTACACCTTC. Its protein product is CSADDRGRLGYTF.

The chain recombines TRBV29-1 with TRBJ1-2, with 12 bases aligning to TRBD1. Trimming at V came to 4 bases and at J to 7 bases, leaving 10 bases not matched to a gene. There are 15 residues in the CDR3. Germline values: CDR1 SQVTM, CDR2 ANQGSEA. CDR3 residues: CSVGAPGQGARGYTF. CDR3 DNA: TGCAGCGTTGGGGCACCGGGACAGGGGGCCCGTGGCTACACCTTC.

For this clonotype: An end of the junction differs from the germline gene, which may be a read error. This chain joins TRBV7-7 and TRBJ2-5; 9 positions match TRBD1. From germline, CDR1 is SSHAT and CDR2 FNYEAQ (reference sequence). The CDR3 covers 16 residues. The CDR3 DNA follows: TGTGCTAGCAGCCCTACCGGGACAGGGTTAGGAGAGACCCAGTACTTC. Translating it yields CASSPTGTGLGETQYF.

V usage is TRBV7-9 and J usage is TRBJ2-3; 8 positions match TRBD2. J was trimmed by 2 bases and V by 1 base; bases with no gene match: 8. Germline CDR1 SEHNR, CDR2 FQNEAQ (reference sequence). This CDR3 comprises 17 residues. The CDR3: CASSLGRDSGVTDTQYF. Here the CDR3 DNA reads TGTGCCAGCAGCTTAGGTCGGGATAGCGGGGTCACAGATACGCAGTATTTT.

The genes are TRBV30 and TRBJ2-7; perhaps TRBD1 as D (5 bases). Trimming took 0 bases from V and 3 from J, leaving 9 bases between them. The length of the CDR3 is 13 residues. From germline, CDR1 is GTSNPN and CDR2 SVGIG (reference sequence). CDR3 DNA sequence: TGTGCCTGGAGTGTCAAGGGGATCTACGAGCAGTACTTC. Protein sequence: CAWSVKGIYEQYF. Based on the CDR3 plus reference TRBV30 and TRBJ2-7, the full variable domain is SQTIHQWPATLVQPVGSPLSLECTVEGTSNPNLYWYRQAAGRGLQLLFYSVGIGQISSEVPQNLSASRPQDRQFILSSKKLLLSDSGFYLCAWSVKGIYEQYFGPGTRLTVT.

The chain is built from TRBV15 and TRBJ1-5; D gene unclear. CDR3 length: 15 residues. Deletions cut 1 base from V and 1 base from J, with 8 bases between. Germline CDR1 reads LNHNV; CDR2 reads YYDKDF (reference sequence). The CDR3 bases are TGTGCCACCAGCAGAGGATTGAGCAGCAATCAGCCCCAGCATTTT. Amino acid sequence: CATSRGLSSNQPQHF.

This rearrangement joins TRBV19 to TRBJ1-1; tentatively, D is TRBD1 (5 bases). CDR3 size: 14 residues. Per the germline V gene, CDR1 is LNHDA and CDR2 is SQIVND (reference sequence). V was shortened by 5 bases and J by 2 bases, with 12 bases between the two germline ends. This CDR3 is CASSPSGHNTEAFF. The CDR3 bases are TGTGCCAGTAGTCCCTCGGGGCACAACACTGAAGCTTTCTTT.

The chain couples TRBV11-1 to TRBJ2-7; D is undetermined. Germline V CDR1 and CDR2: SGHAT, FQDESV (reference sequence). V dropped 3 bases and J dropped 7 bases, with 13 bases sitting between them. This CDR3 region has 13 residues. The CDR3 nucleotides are TGTGCCAGCAGCTTCGCCCTCGGGTTGGAGCAGTACTTC. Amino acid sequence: CASSFALGLEQYF.

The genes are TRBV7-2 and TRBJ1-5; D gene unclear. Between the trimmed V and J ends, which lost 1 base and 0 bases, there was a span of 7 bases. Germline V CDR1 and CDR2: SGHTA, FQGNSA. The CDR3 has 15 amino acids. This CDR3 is CASSLGQSSNQPQHF. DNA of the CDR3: TGTGCCAGCAGCTTAGGCCAGAGTAGCAATCAGCCCCAGCATTTT.